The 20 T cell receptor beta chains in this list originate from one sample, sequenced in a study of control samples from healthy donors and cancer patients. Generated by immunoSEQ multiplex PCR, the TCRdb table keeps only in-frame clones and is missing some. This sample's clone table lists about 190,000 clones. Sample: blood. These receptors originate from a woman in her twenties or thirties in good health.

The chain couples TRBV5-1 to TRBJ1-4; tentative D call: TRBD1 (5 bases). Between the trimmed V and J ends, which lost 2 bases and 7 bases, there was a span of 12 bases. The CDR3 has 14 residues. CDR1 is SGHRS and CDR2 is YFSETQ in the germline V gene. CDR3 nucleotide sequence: TGCGCCAGCAGCTTTCGTCAGGGCGGTGAAAAACTGTTTTTT. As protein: CASSFRQGGEKLFF.

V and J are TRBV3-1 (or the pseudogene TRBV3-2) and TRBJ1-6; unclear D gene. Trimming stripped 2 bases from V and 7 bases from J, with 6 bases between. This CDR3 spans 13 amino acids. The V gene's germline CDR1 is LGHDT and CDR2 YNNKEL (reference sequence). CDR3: CASSQWKNSPLHF. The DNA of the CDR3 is TGTGCCAGCAGCCAATGGAAGAATTCACCCCTCCACTTT.

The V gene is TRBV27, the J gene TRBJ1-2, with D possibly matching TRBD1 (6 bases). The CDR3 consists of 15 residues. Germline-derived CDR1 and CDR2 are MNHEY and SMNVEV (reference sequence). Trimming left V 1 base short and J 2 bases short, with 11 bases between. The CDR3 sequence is CASSLYPGANYGYTF. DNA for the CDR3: TGTGCCAGCAGTTTATATCCGGGGGCGAACTATGGCTACACCTTC.

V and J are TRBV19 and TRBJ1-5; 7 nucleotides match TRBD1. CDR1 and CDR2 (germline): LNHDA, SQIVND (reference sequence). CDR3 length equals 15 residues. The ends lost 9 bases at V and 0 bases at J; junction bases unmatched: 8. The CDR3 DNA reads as TGTGCCAGCGGTGACAGGGCCTATAGCAATCAGCCCCAGCATTTT. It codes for CASGDRAYSNQPQHF.

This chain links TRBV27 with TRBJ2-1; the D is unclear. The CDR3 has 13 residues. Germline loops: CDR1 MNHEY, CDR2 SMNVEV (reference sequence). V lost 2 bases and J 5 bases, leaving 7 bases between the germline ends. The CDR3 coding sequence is TGTGCCAGCAGTTTAGCCGTAAACAATGAGCAGTTCTTC. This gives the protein CASSLAVNNEQFF.

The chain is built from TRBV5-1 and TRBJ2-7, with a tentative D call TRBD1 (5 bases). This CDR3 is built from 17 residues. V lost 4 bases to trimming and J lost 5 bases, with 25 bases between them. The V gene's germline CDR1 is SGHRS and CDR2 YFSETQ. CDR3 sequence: CASSLPPTAFGLHEQYF. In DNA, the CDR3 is TGCGCCAGCAGCCTACCCCCGACAGCTTTCGGGCTCCACGAGCAGTACTTC.

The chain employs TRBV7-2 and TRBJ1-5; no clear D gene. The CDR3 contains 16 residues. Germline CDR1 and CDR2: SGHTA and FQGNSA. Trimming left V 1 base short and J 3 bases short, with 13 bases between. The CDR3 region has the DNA TGTGCCAGCAGCTTAGGACGGCCGCCGCTCAATCAGCCCCAGCATTTT. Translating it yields CASSLGRPPLNQPQHF.

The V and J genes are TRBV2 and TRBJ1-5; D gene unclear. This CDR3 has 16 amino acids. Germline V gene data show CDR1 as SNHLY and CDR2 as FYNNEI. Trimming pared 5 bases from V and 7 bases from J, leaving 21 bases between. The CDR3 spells CASSSAEQTPNQPQHF. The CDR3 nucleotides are TGTGCCAGCAGTAGCGCGGAACAGACCCCGAACCAGCCCCAGCATTTT.

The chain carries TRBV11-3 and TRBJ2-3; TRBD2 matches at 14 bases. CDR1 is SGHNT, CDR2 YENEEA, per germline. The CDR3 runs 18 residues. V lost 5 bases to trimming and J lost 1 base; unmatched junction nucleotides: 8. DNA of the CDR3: TGTGCCAGCAGCATACGAGGGACTAGCGGGGGTGGCACAGATACGCAGTATTTT. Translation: CASSIRGTSGGGTDTQYF.

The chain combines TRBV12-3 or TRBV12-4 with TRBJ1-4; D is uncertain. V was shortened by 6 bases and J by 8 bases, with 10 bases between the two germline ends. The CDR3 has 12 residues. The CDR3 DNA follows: TGTGCCAGCAGGCCTGAGGCAGAAAAACTGTTTTTT. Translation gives CASRPEAEKLFF.

CDR3 amino acids: CASSLSEGNQPQHF. CDR3 in DNA: TGTGCCAGCAGTTTATCTGAGGGAAATCAGCCCCAGCATTTT. The rearrangement links TRBV27 to TRBJ1-5; D unclear. Deletions cut 0 bases from V and 4 bases from J, with 7 bases between. Germline assignment: CDR1 MNHEY and CDR2 SMNVEV (reference sequence). The CDR3 has 14 amino acids.

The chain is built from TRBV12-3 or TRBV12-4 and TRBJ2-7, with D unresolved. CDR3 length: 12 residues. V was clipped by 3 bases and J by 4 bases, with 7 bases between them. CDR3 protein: CASSFSRYEQYF. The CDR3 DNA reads TGTGCCAGCAGTTTTTCGAGGTACGAGCAGTACTTC.

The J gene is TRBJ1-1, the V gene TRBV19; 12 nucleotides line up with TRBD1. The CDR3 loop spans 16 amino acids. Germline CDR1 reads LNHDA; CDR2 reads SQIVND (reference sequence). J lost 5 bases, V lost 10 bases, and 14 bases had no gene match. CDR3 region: CATSTPGQGAETEAFF. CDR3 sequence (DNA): TGTGCCACATCAACCCCGGGACAGGGGGCAGAGACTGAAGCTTTCTTT.

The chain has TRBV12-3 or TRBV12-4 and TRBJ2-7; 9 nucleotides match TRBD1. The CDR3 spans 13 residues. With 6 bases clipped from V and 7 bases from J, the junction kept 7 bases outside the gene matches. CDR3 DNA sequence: TGTGCCAGCAGGGGGACAGGGTTAGGGGAGCAGTACTTC. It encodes CASRGTGLGEQYF.

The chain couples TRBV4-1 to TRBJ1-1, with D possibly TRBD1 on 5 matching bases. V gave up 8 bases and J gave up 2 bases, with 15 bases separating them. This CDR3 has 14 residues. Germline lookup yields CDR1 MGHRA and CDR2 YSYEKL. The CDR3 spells CASRQWGGNTEAFF. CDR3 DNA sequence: TGCGCCAGCCGACAGTGGGGGGGAAACACTGAAGCTTTCTTT.

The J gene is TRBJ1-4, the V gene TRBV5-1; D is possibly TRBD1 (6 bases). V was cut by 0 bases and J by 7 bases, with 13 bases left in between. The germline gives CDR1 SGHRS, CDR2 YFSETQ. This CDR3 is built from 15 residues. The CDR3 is CASSLDGRGGEKLFF. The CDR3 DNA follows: TGCGCCAGCAGCTTGGACGGCAGGGGAGGTGAAAAACTGTTTTTT.

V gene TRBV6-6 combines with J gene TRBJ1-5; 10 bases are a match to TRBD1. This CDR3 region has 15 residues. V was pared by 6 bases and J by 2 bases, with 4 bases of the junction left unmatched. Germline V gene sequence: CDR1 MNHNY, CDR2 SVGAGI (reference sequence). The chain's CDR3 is CASSETGGGNQPQHF. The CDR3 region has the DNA TGTGCCAGCAGCGAGACAGGGGGCGGCAATCAGCCCCAGCATTTT.

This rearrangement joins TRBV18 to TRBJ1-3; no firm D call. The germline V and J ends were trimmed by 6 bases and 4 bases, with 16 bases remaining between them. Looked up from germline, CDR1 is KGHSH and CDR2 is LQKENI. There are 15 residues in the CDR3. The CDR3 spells CASSPTPDLGNTIYF. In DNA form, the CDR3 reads TGTGCCAGCTCGCCCACCCCCGACCTCGGAAACACCATATATTTT.

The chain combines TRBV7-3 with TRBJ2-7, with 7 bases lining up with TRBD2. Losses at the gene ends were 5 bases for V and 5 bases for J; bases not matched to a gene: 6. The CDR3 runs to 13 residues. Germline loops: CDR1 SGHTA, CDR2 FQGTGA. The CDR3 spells CASSPGGMDEQYF. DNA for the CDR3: TGTGCCAGCAGCCCGGGGGGAATGGACGAGCAGTACTTC.

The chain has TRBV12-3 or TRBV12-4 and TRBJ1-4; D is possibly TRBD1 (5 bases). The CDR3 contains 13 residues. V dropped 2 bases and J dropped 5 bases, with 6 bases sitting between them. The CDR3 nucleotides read TGTGCCAGCAGTTTAAGGGGCAATGAAAAACTGTTTTTT. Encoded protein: CASSLRGNEKLFF.